This T cell receptor beta chain was sequenced during a study of shared clonotypes between healthy human individuals. Whole-study findings and limits: Though the depth was large, rarefaction showed that sorted-subset sequencing was incomplete. Researchers found naive subsets generally carried larger estimated richness than memory subsets. Relative to their counterparts shared across all four donors, non-shared clonotypes exhibited diminished generation probabilities.

From germline, CDR1 is SGHTA and CDR2 FQGNSA. CDR3 size: 11 residues. The V and J ends lost 9 bases and 6 bases respectively, with 12 bases between them. About this clone: As yet, its antigen is unknown.

The authors' processing: Junction-only immunoSEQ data arrived without quality scores, meaning filtering differed. Clones were sequenced by immunoSEQ multiplex PCR, and TCRdb holds only the in-frame ones, with some missing. The DNA was the basis for D and trimming; V, J and clone size are from that table. The sample includes about a million clones, around 77% seen only once; the top ten take roughly 0.82%. V usage is TRBV7-2 and J usage is TRBJ2-7; D uncertain. The sequence came from a man between 18 and 35 years old in good health. Some clones in this sample may be carry-over from other donors' samples. Sequencing was done on a sample of memory CD4+ T cells from PBMCs. The sample's subset: CD45RA-negative fraction. The CDR3 region is CASSSWGEQYF. The CDR3 region has the DNA TGTGCCAGTTCGTCGTGGGGCGAGCAGTACTTC.